This entry features one TCR beta chain sequence. The antigen is not known. Noted time point: pretreatment peripheral blood. This entry is derived from a study of PD-L1 blockade in urothelial cancer. General study findings and limits: Pretreatment TCR clonality in blood under the median foretold superior survival.

The repertoire was sequenced with immunoSEQ multiplex PCR; TCRdb's copy has only in-frame clones and lacks some. This sample has 45,000 to 60,000 clones, with roughly 80% found just once. The CDR3 covers 16 residues. V shed 0 bases and J shed 0 bases, with 11 bases lying between them. Germline V gene data show CDR1 as SGHRS and CDR2 as YFSETQ. The TCR originated in a man aged 45-65 years with urothelial cancer. The sequenced sample was PBMCs, obtained around atezolizumab (anti-PD-L1) treatment. J is TRBJ2-3 and V is TRBV5-1; tentatively, D is TRBD2 (6 bases). The CDR3 here is CASSLVLATSTDTQYF. The CDR3, as DNA: TGCGCCAGCAGCTTGGTTCTAGCGACTAGCACAGATACGCAGTATTTT.